The clone carrying this TCR beta chain was observed a few times. The data derive from a study of response to subunit inactivated influenza vaccine. From the RT-PCR reads, TCRdb called clonotypes with MiXCR, one entry per CDR3 protein. The data contain just over 300,000 distinct CDR3 sequences, about a fifth of them singletons. The germline V gene encodes CDR1 SQVTM and CDR2 ANQGSEA. CDR3 length equals 15 residues. J gave up 4 bases and V 6 bases, and 7 bases lay outside the gene matches. The sequence was obtained from a man between 50 and 69 years old who received an inactivated influenza vaccine. V is TRBV29-1 and J is TRBJ2-3; TRBD2 matches 13 bases. This specimen was PBMCs from blood, taken less than 22 months after vaccination. The CDR3 is CSVTGLAGNSDTQYF. As DNA, the CDR3 is TGCAGCGTCACGGGACTAGCGGGAAATTCAGATACGCAGTATTTT.